The 26 T cell receptor beta chains in this list originate from one sample, sequenced in a study of T-cell memory formation after mild COVID-19. TCRdb called the 5' RACE reads again in MiXCR, with one record for every CDR3 protein. Of 450,000 to 650,000 distinct CDR3 sequences listed, roughly 22% are singletons. The sample consisted of PBMCs or a T cell subset sorted from them (not recorded which). These receptors all come from an adult woman who had mild COVID-19 (a few samples of this study predate the infection). Cell type and time point are not known.

The V gene is TRBV19, the J gene TRBJ1-1; unclear D gene. Germline CDR1 and CDR2: LNHDA and SQIVND (reference sequence). Trimming removed 5 bases from V and 8 bases from J, with 12 bases in between. The CDR3 contains 12 residues. The CDR3 nucleotides are TGTGCCAGTAGTCCGACGCGAGGGGAAGCTTTCTTT. It is translated as CASSPTRGEAFF.

In this sample, this clonotype turned up a few times. This chain links TRBV10-3 with TRBJ1-3; TRBD1 agrees at 7 bases. V was pared by 6 bases and J by 0 bases, with 5 bases of the junction left unmatched. This CDR3 contains 15 residues. Germline-derived CDR1 and CDR2 are ENHRY and SYGVKD. The CDR3 sequence is CAIRGDSHSGNTIYF. CDR3 sequence (DNA): TGTGCCATCAGGGGGGACAGTCACTCTGGAAACACCATATATTTT.

This clonotype was observed a handful of times. This rearrangement joins TRBV6-5 to TRBJ2-7; D is perhaps TRBD1 or TRBD2 (5 bases each). V lost 4 bases to trimming and J lost 5 bases, with 12 bases between them. The germline V gene has CDR1 MNHEY and CDR2 SVGAGI. This CDR3 spans 13 amino acids. In DNA, the CDR3 is TGTGCCAGCAGTTTCAGGGACGACGACGAGCAGTACTTC. Its translation: CASSFRDDDEQYF.

This clonotype was seen at least ten times. V gene TRBV6-5 combines with J gene TRBJ1-1, with D unresolved. The CDR3 loop spans 15 amino acids. V lost 5 bases and J lost 0, with 13 bases in between. Germline lookup yields CDR1 MNHEY and CDR2 SVGAGI. The CDR3 region is CASSVGRPMNTEAFF. The CDR3 bases are TGTGCCAGCAGTGTAGGGAGGCCCATGAACACTGAAGCTTTCTTT.

This clonotype turned up a few times. This sequence joins TRBV9 and TRBJ2-4, with TRBD2 matching over 13 bases. V shed 0 bases, J shed 9 bases, and the junction held 3 bases outside the gene matches. CDR1 is SGDLS, CDR2 YYNGEE, per germline. The CDR3 consists of 15 residues. The CDR3 loop is CASSVATSGGSIQYF. DNA for the CDR3: TGTGCCAGCAGCGTAGCGACTAGCGGGGGGAGCATTCAGTACTTC.

This clonotype was observed a few times. The rearrangement joins TRBV20-1 to TRBJ2-7, with D perhaps TRBD1 (5 bases). This CDR3 is 11 amino acids long. CDR1 and CDR2 from the germline V gene are DFQATT and SNEGSKA (reference sequence). CDR3 DNA sequence: TGCAGCGTGGACAAGGGTTACGAGCAGTACTTC. Its protein is CSVDKGYEQYF.

This clonotype came up a few times. The rearrangement joins TRBV24-1 to TRBJ2-3, with D perhaps being TRBD1 or TRBD2 (5 bases each). The CDR3 spans 14 residues. CDR1 KGHDR and CDR2 SFDVKD come from the germline V gene. Deletions cut 4 bases from V and 5 bases from J, with 12 bases between. DNA of the CDR3: TGTGCCACCAGTGAGGGACGGGACGTAGATACGCAGTATTTT. Translation: CATSEGRDVDTQYF.

V usage is TRBV5-1 and J usage is TRBJ2-3; D may be TRBD1 or TRBD2 (5 bases each). The germline V and J ends were trimmed by 7 bases and 0 bases, with 12 bases remaining between them. Per germline, CDR1 SGHRS and CDR2 YFSETQ. The CDR3 extends over 14 amino acids. CDR3 in amino acids: CASAPGPSTDTQYF. CDR3 coding DNA: TGCGCCAGCGCTCCGGGGCCTAGCACAGATACGCAGTATTTT.

The V and J genes are TRBV6-1 and TRBJ1-1; 8 bases map to TRBD1. The V gene end was trimmed by 2 bases and the J gene end by 4 bases; junction bases not matched to a gene: 18. CDR3 length equals 19 residues. CDR1 is MNHNS and CDR2 is SASEGT in the germline V gene. The CDR3 region has the DNA TGTGCCAGCAGTGAAAGGAGGGCAGGGGGCTTGGTATGGCTCACTGAAGCTTTCTTT. Its protein product is CASSERRAGGLVWLTEAFF.

The rearrangement links TRBV20-1 to TRBJ1-2; 8 positions match TRBD1. The CDR3 spans 16 residues. Trimming took 5 bases from V and 0 from J; bases not matched to a gene: 11. Germline CDR1 is DFQATT and CDR2 is SNEGSKA (reference sequence). The CDR3 protein is CSAGQGSPSANYGYTF. The CDR3 bases are TGCAGTGCTGGACAGGGAAGCCCGTCAGCTAACTATGGCTACACCTTC.

This clonotype was seen a handful of times. The chain couples TRBV12-3 or TRBV12-4 to TRBJ2-2; 8 bases are a match to TRBD1. Germline trimming cut 2 bases from V and 6 bases from J; bases unmatched to any gene: 5. The CDR3 extends over 15 amino acids. In DNA form, the CDR3 reads TGTGCCAGCAGTTTACCGACAGGGGTTTCCGGGGAGCTGTTTTTT. This translates into CASSLPTGVSGELFF.

As for this clonotype: The CDR3 end shows no conserved phenylalanine or tryptophan, and so a read error is likely. The CDR3 loop is CATSELRRTGELFS. CDR3 nucleotides: TGTGCCACCAGTGAGTTAAGACGGACCGGGGAGCTGTTTTCT. This chain links TRBV24-1 with TRBJ2-2; D unclear. The germline V and J ends were trimmed by 4 bases and 5 bases, with 10 bases remaining between them. CDR3 length: 14 amino acids. CDR1 and CDR2 from the germline V gene are KGHDR and SFDVKD.

The chain combines TRBV5-1 with TRBJ1-2, with D perhaps TRBD1 (5 bases). The V and J ends lost 1 base and 4 bases respectively, with 11 bases between them. CDR1 and CDR2 (germline): SGHRS, YFSETQ. The CDR3 is 14 residues long. The CDR3 DNA reads TGCGCCAGCAGCTTGACAGGTCCTGCCTATGGCTACACCTTC. Amino acid sequence: CASSLTGPAYGYTF.

CDR3 coding DNA: TGTGCCAGCAGGTGGGACGAGAGCTCCTACGAGCAGTACTTC. Amino acids: CASRWDESSYEQYF. This chain uses TRBV6-5 with TRBJ2-7; possibly TRBD1 or TRBD2 for D (5 bases each). V was pared by 6 bases and J by 0 bases, with 12 bases between. Germline V lookup: CDR1 MNHEY, CDR2 SVGAGI. CDR3 size: 14 residues.

This chain joins TRBV12-3 or TRBV12-4 and TRBJ2-6; D not certain. The V and J ends lost 7 bases and 1 base respectively, with 5 bases between them. There are 13 residues in the CDR3. Written as DNA, the CDR3 is TGTGCCAGCACCCCATCTGGGGCCAACGTCCTGACTTTC. Protein sequence: CASTPSGANVLTF.

J is TRBJ1-4 and V is TRBV5-1; 11 bases are a match to TRBD1. Per the germline V gene, CDR1 is SGHRS and CDR2 is YFSETQ. The V segment lost 4 bases and the J segment 8 bases; nucleotides outside the gene matches: 16. The CDR3 consists of 18 residues. The CDR3 protein is CASSLYQSGTGGEEKLFF. CDR3 DNA sequence: TGCGCCAGCAGCCTTTACCAATCCGGGACAGGGGGTGAGGAAAAACTGTTTTTT. The variable domain in full, completed from reference TRBV5-1 and TRBJ1-4, reads KAGVTQTPRYLIKTRGQQVTLSCSPISGHRSVSWYQQTPGQGLQFLFEYFSETQRNKGNFPGRFSGRQFSNSRSEMNVSTLELGDSALYLCASSLYQSGTGGEEKLFFGSGTQLSVL.

This chain connects TRBV25-1 to TRBJ2-2; D possibly corresponds to TRBD1 (7 bases). Germline CDR1 reads MGHDK; CDR2 reads SYGVNS. This CDR3 has 17 amino acids. The germline V and J ends were trimmed by 4 bases and 2 bases, with 17 bases remaining between them. The CDR3 protein is CASSAPRQGLNTGELFF. The CDR3, as DNA: TGTGCCAGCAGTGCACCAAGACAGGGACTTAACACCGGGGAGCTGTTTTTT.

The chain links TRBV7-8 to TRBJ1-2; 9 bases align to TRBD1. J lost 7 bases, V lost 1 base, and 1 base had no gene match. Germline values: CDR1 SGHVS, CDR2 FQNEAQ. This CDR3 contains 13 residues. CDR3 nucleotides: TGTGCCAGCAGCTTAGAGACAGGGGGTGGCTACACCTTC. It encodes CASSLETGGGYTF. Full variable domain (missing parts from reference TRBV7-8 and TRBJ1-2): GAGVSQSPRYKVAKRGQDVALRCDPISGHVSLFWYQQALGQGPEFLTYFQNEAQLDKSGLPSDRFFAERPEGSVSTLKIQRTQQEDSAVYLCASSLETGGGYTFGSGTRLTVV.

This chain joins TRBV12-3 or TRBV12-4 and TRBJ2-7, with D hard to call. Trimming cost V 5 bases and J 0 bases, with 8 bases left between them. CDR3 size: 13 residues. CDR3 sequence (DNA): TGTGCCAGCAGTCCCGGCTACTCCTACGAGCAGTACTTC. It is translated as CASSPGYSYEQYF.

The chain links TRBV12-3 or TRBV12-4 to TRBJ2-7; no clear D gene. The length of the CDR3 is 13 residues. The V and J ends lost 1 base and 7 bases respectively, with 11 bases between them. CDR3 bases: TGTGCCAGCAGTTTAGAAGTCCTGGGTGAGCAGTACTTC. It yields the protein CASSLEVLGEQYF.

This clonotype appeared once. V gene TRBV20-1 combines with J gene TRBJ1-6; D is perhaps TRBD1 (6 bases). The germline V gene encodes CDR1 DFQATT and CDR2 SNEGSKA (reference sequence). This CDR3 is 11 amino acids long. CDR3 sequence: CATDRDSPLHF. The CDR3, as DNA: TGCGCGACGGACAGAGATTCACCCCTCCACTTT.

CDR3 in amino acids: CASSYADRAGLAGISSYNEQFF. The CDR3 DNA reads as TGTGCCAGCAGTTACGCGGACAGGGCGGGACTAGCGGGAATATCGTCCTACAATGAGCAGTTCTTC. V gene TRBV6-6 combines with J gene TRBJ2-1; 13 bases are a match to TRBD2. After removal of 2 bases from V and 1 base from J, the junction contained 17 bases not matched to a gene. The V gene's germline CDR1 is MNHNY and CDR2 SVGAGI (reference sequence). The CDR3 consists of 22 residues.

The chain uses TRBV27 and TRBJ2-7; TRBD1 aligns across 10 bases. Germline loops: CDR1 MNHEY, CDR2 SMNVEV (reference sequence). The V segment lost 3 bases and the J segment 0 bases; nucleotides outside the gene matches: 5. The CDR3 has 16 amino acids. The CDR3 reads CASSFIGTGASYEQYF. CDR3 sequence (DNA): TGTGCCAGCAGTTTTATCGGGACAGGGGCCTCCTACGAGCAGTACTTC.

This clonotype was seen a handful of times. The V and J genes are TRBV27 and TRBJ2-5; possibly TRBD1 or TRBD2 for D (7 bases each). The V gene lost 9 bases and the J gene lost 5 bases, with 25 bases spanning the gap. The V gene's germline CDR1 is MNHEY and CDR2 SMNVEV (reference sequence). There are 16 residues in the CDR3. CDR3 in DNA: TGTGCCAGGACCCACTGGGGAGGGGGCCATTTTGAGACCCAGTACTTC. This sequence encodes CARTHWGGGHFETQYF.

This clonotype has only a few counts. This sequence joins TRBV3-1 and TRBJ2-7; TRBD2 is a possible D gene (9 bases). Germline V CDR1 and CDR2: LGHDT, YNNKEL (reference sequence). CDR3 length equals 18 residues. V was shortened by 2 bases and J by 6 bases, with 26 bases between the two germline ends. This chain's CDR3 is CASSQWTGTSRAPAEQYF. CDR3 bases: TGTGCCAGCAGCCAATGGACAGGGACTAGCCGAGCCCCTGCCGAGCAGTACTTC.

There are a few counts of this clonotype. V and J are TRBV5-6 and TRBJ2-1, with D unclear. Germline loops: CDR1 SGHDT, CDR2 YYEEEE. V was trimmed by 7 bases and J by 10 bases, leaving 18 bases between them. The CDR3 sequence is 13 residues long. For the CDR3, the DNA is TGTGCCAGCGGACCTTCGGGTGCTCGGGAGCAGTTCTTC. Encoded protein: CASGPSGAREQFF.